This entry lists 19 T cell receptor beta chains sequenced from one sample in a study of Graves' ophthalmopathy and Graves' hyperthyroidism. As the template, RNA transcripts were used to amplify TCR beta CDR3 regions. Scientists carried out first-round RT-PCR using HTBI primers and then a second-round multiplex PCR. TCRdb used MiXCR to reprocess the multiplex PCR reads, holding one entry per CDR3 protein. Among roughly 350,000 distinct CDR3 sequences, about a sixth were seen once, and the ten largest hold 2.4%. Sequencing input: peripheral blood. The origin of the receptors is an adult woman with stable Graves' hyperthyroidism.

This clonotype was observed a few times. A junction end diverges from the germline sequence, so it may reflect a read error. V gene TRBV12-3 or TRBV12-4 combines with J gene TRBJ2-4, with TRBD1 matching 8 bases. The CDR3 consists of 20 residues. The DNA for the CDR3 is TGTGCCAGCAGTCAGGCCCTGGACAGGGTTAACGCGTTAGCCAAAAACATTAAGTACTTC. Translation: CASSQALDRVNALAKNIKYF.

The table lists this clonotype with many counts. This chain connects TRBV6-5 to TRBJ2-5, with a weak D call TRBD2 (6 bases). The CDR3 runs to 15 residues. CDR1 and CDR2 from the germline V gene are MNHEY and SVGAGI. Trimming stripped 2 bases from V and 5 bases from J, with 15 bases between. This CDR3 is CASSYGGNTRETQYF. The DNA of the CDR3 is TGTGCCAGCAGTTACGGGGGGAACACGAGGGAGACCCAGTACTTC.

This clonotype was observed at least ten times. The gene calls are TRBV7-9 and TRBJ1-1; TRBD1 agrees at 9 bases. Germline V gene data show CDR1 as SEHNR and CDR2 as FQNEAQ (reference sequence). J lost 3 bases, V lost 5 bases, and 4 bases had no gene match. The CDR3 spans 14 residues. CDR3 amino acids: CASSRGQGDTEAFF. For the CDR3, the DNA is TGTGCCAGCAGCCGGGGACAGGGTGACACTGAAGCTTTCTTT.

This clonotype has a count of ten or more. The chain uses TRBV28 and TRBJ1-5, with D perhaps TRBD1 (5 bases). Germline loops: CDR1 MDHEN, CDR2 SYDVKM. The CDR3 extends over 17 amino acids. V lost 5 bases to trimming and J lost 2 bases, with 19 bases between them. The chain's CDR3 is CASSQPYGDVGNQPQHF. CDR3 sequence (DNA): TGTGCCAGCAGTCAGCCATACGGGGACGTGGGCAATCAGCCCCAGCATTTT.

There are many counts of this clonotype. This chain uses TRBV10-3 with TRBJ2-7; 7 nucleotides align to TRBD1. V was pared by 8 bases and J by 0 bases, with 1 base of the junction left unmatched. The CDR3 sequence is 12 residues long. Per germline, CDR1 ENHRY and CDR2 SYGVKD. DNA of the CDR3: TGTGCCATCCGGGACAGCTCCTACGAGCAGTACTTC. It specifies CAIRDSSYEQYF.

This clonotype was detected only a few times. This chain uses TRBV4-2 with TRBJ2-2; possibly TRBD1 or TRBD2 for D (5 bases each). The CDR3 consists of 17 residues. Trimming removed 1 base from V and 1 base from J, with 13 bases in between. CDR1 is LGHNA and CDR2 is YNFKEQ in the germline V gene. The DNA of the CDR3 is TGTGCCAGCAGCCAAGCCTCCGGGACCCTGAACACCGGGGAGCTGTTTTTT. It translates to CASSQASGTLNTGELFF.

There are many counts of this clonotype. The CDR3 region has the DNA TGTGCCAGCAGTCCTCACAGGGATAGCTATGGCTACACCTTC. Translating gives CASSPHRDSYGYTF. The chain links TRBV12-3 or TRBV12-4 to TRBJ1-2, with D possibly TRBD1 on 6 matching bases. The CDR3 sequence is 14 residues long. V lost 5 bases to trimming and J lost 4 bases, with 14 bases between them.

This clonotype was found many times. CDR3 loop: CASSLPDRYMNTEAFF. The CDR3 DNA is TGTGCCAGCAGCTTACCGGACAGATACATGAACACTGAAGCTTTCTTT. This chain links TRBV7-2 with TRBJ1-1, with a weak D call TRBD1 (6 bases). The V gene's germline CDR1 is SGHTA and CDR2 FQGNSA. Trimming pared 2 bases from V and 0 bases from J, leaving 13 bases between. This CDR3 has 16 residues.

The V and J genes are TRBV20-1 and TRBJ2-6; tentative D call: TRBD1 (6 bases). Germline V gene sequence: CDR1 DFQATT, CDR2 SNEGSKA (reference sequence). The CDR3 runs to 17 residues. Trimming stripped 3 bases from V and 5 bases from J, with 20 bases between. The CDR3 loop reads CSASSARGWARANVLTF. The DNA of the CDR3 is TGCAGTGCTAGTTCTGCCAGGGGTTGGGCCAGGGCCAACGTCCTGACTTTC.

There are a few counts of this clonotype. The V call is TRBV3-1, the J call TRBJ2-2; D is possibly TRBD1 (6 bases). Germline lookup yields CDR1 LGHDT and CDR2 YNNKEL (reference sequence). The germline V and J ends were trimmed by 1 base and 0 bases, with 9 bases remaining between them. This CDR3 comprises 16 residues. The CDR3 nucleotides read TGTGCCAGCAGCCAAGCAAGGGGGACGAACACCGGGGAGCTGTTTTTT. Its protein is CASSQARGTNTGELFF.

This clonotype was recorded only once. J is TRBJ2-7 and V is TRBV12-3 or TRBV12-4; D is uncertain. The length of the CDR3 is 14 residues. V lost 3 bases and J lost 3, with 12 bases in between. CDR3 region: CASSFRVGNYEQYF. The CDR3 nucleotides are TGTGCCAGCAGTTTCCGGGTGGGGAACTACGAGCAGTACTTC.

The chain joins TRBV20-1 to TRBJ2-2; D unresolved. V shed 6 bases and J shed 2 bases, with 10 bases lying between them. This CDR3 region has 13 residues. The germline gives CDR1 DFQATT, CDR2 SNEGSKA (reference sequence). For the CDR3, the DNA is TGCAGTGCGCCCGACTTCAACACCGGGGAGCTGTTTTTT. Its protein product is CSAPDFNTGELFF.

This clonotype has only a few counts. The J gene is TRBJ2-4, the V gene TRBV7-9, with D perhaps matching TRBD2 (6 bases). Germline assignment: CDR1 SEHNR and CDR2 FQNEAQ (reference sequence). Trimming took off 0 bases at V and 2 bases at J, with 8 bases between the two ends. This CDR3 region has 15 residues. CDR3 bases: TGTGCCAGCAGCTTAGCGGGGGGACCCAAAAACATTCAGTACTTC. Its translation is CASSLAGGPKNIQYF.

The gene calls are TRBV18 and TRBJ2-2, with 11 positions matching TRBD2. The germline V gene has CDR1 KGHSH and CDR2 LQKENI. V shed 0 bases, J shed 5 bases, and the junction held 5 bases outside the gene matches. The CDR3 runs to 17 residues. The CDR3 sequence: CASSPPFGTSGTGELFF. DNA for the CDR3: TGTGCCAGCTCACCACCGTTCGGGACTAGCGGTACCGGGGAGCTGTTTTTT.

This clonotype has more than one count but fewer than ten. The chain carries TRBV20-1 and TRBJ1-1; D gene uncertain. The CDR3 contains 13 residues. The germline V gene has CDR1 DFQATT and CDR2 SNEGSKA (reference sequence). The V and J ends lost 6 bases and 3 bases respectively, with 14 bases between them. CDR3 nucleotides: TGCAGTGCAGGGAGCCCTGGGGACACTGAAGCTTTCTTT. The encoded protein is CSAGSPGDTEAFF.

This clonotype appeared many times. The chain employs TRBV6-1 and TRBJ1-5; unclear D gene. Per the germline V gene, CDR1 is MNHNS and CDR2 is SASEGT. Trimming removed 6 bases from V and 2 bases from J, with 14 bases in between. The CDR3 totals 15 residues. The CDR3 loop is CASSARGRGNQPQHF. CDR3 in DNA: TGTGCCAGCAGCGCCCGGGGTCGTGGCAATCAGCCCCAGCATTTT.

The chain employs TRBV11-3 and TRBJ2-5; 7 positions agree with TRBD1. CDR1 SGHNT and CDR2 YENEEA come from the germline V gene. Unmatched junction bases numbered 6, after V lost 1 base and J lost 1 base. This CDR3 has 16 amino acids. Here the CDR3 reads CASSLGDRVSQETQYF. CDR3 DNA: TGTGCCAGCAGCTTAGGAGACAGGGTGTCCCAAGAGACCCAGTACTTC.

The chain carries TRBV11-2 and TRBJ1-2; tentatively, D is TRBD1 (6 bases). Trimming shortened V by 5 bases and J by 4 bases, and 14 bases separated the two germline ends. The CDR3 loop spans 14 amino acids. The germline V gene encodes CDR1 SGHAT and CDR2 FQNNGV. The CDR3 coding sequence is TGTGCCAGCAGCCTAGTGTCAGGGGCCTATGGCTACACCTTC. Translating it yields CASSLVSGAYGYTF.

The sample holds many counts of this clonotype. The V call is TRBV13, the J call TRBJ2-7; 12 bases agree with TRBD2. This CDR3 is built from 14 residues. Trimming at V came to 4 bases and at J to 7 bases, leaving 5 bases not matched to a gene. In germline, CDR1 is PRHDT, CDR2 FYEKMQ (reference sequence). CDR3 nucleotides: TGTGCCAGCAGCTCTGGACTAGCGGGATCTGAGCAGTACTTC. Residues: CASSSGLAGSEQYF.